These T cell receptor beta chains were read from a single sample in a study of blood T cell repertoires in COVID-19. Assay: immunoSEQ multiplex PCR; the TCRdb copy retains only in-frame clones and omits some. The repertoire holds about 150,000 clones, less than 90% seen once, with 7% to 9.5% in the top ten. Source material: peripheral blood. These receptors originate from a young man with COVID-19, enrolled during active disease. Both conserved end residues are part of each CDR3. D genes are given only for firm matches.

j_call	v_call	d_call	cdr3_nt	cdr3_aa
TRBJ1-1	TRBV15	TRBD1	TGTGCCACCAGCGCCAGGACAGGGAGGAACACTGAAGCTTTCTTT	CATSARTGRNTEAFF
TRBJ2-6	TRBV4-2	TRBD1	TGTGCCAGCAGCCAAGAGGACAGGGGGGTTGACTCTGGGGCCAACGTCCTGACTTTC	CASSQEDRGVDSGANVLTF
TRBJ2-1	TRBV7-2	NA	TGTGCCACCGACCCTCGGGGGAGCTCCTACAATGAGCAGTTCTTC	CATDPRGSSYNEQFF
TRBJ2-7	TRBV6-2/TRBV6-3	TRBD2	TGTGCCAGCAGTTACTCGGCTAGCGGGCGCAGATACTACGAGCAGTACTTC	CASSYSASGRRYYEQYF
TRBJ2-1	TRBV25-1	NA	TGTGCCAGCAGTGAATTCCGCAGTCCCAATGAGCAGTTCTTC	CASSEFRSPNEQFF
TRBJ2-7	TRBV7-2	TRBD1	TGTGCCAGCAGAATCGGACAGGGTAGAATAGCCTACGAGCAGTACTTC	CASRIGQGRIAYEQYF
TRBJ2-7	TRBV29-1	TRBD1	TGCAGCGCAGGAACAGGGGGCTACGAGCAGTACTTC	CSAGTGGYEQYF
TRBJ2-5	TRBV24-1	TRBD2	TGTGCCACCAGTGACCCGGGACTAGCAGGCGAGACCCAGTACTTC	CATSDPGLAGETQYF
TRBJ2-7	TRBV4-1	NA	TGCGCCAGCAGCCAAGATCAAGAGCGCGCCTCCTACGAGCAGTACTTC	CASSQDQERASYEQYF
TRBJ2-5	TRBV4-1	NA	TGCGCCAGCAGCCAAGACCCGGCGGTGACCCAGTACTTC	CASSQDPAVTQYF
TRBJ1-1	TRBV6-1	NA	TGTGCCAGCAGTGACAGGGAGAACACTGAAGCTTTCTTT	CASSDRENTEAFF
TRBJ2-1	TRBV5-5	TRBD1	TGTGCCAGCAGCTTGCGGCAGGGGGCGGTTGAGCAGTTCTTC	CASSLRQGAVEQFF
TRBJ2-7	TRBV27	NA	TGTGCCAGCAGTACCGCCGGGACACATGGGTTCGCCGAGCAGTACTTC	CASSTAGTHGFAEQYF
TRBJ1-6	TRBV11-3	NA	TGTGCCAGCAGCTTAGATAATACGGGAACGCAACCCCTCCACTTT	CASSLDNTGTQPLHF